The T cell receptor beta chain under discussion was sequenced for a study of T-cell reconstitution after alpha-beta-depleted transplantation in children. This clonotype was recorded many times. Trimming removed 5 bases from V and 2 bases from J, with 16 bases in between. This CDR3 is 15 amino acids long. Germline CDR1 is SGDLS and CDR2 is YYNGEE. This sample's TCRbeta library carried unique molecular identifier barcodes. MiXCR, applied by TCRdb to the PCR reads, yields one record per CDR3 protein. The table lists hundreds of thousands of distinct CDR3 sequences, about 15% of them singletons, with 0.8% to 1.1% in the top ten.

The chain joins TRBV9 to TRBJ2-5, with a tentative D call TRBD1 (6 bases). This receptor was taken from a human donor who donated a stem cell graft to a child with acute myeloid leukemia. Here the sequenced sample was PBMCs from the stem cell graft donor, taken from the stem cell graft. CDR3 nucleotides: TGTGCCAGCAGTCCGGGGACACTAACTCAAGAGACCCAGTACTTC. This sequence encodes CASSPGTLTQETQYF.